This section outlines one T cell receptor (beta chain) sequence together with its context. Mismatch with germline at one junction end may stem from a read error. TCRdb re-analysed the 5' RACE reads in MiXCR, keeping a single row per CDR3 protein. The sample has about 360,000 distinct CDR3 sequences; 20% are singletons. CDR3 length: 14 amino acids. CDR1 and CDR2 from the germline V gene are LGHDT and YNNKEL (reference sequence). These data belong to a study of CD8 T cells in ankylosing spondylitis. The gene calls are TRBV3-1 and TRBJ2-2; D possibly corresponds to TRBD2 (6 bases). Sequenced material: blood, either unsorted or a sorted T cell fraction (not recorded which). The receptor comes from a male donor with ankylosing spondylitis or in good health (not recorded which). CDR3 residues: CASSQAGGAGELVF. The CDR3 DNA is TGTGCCAGCAGCCAAGCCGGGGGAGCCGGGGAGCTGGTTTTT.